A selection of T cell receptor beta chains follows, all from one sample in a study of CD8 T cells in Susac syndrome. A single record per CDR3 protein comes from TCRdb applying MiXCR to the immunoSEQ multiplex PCR reads. This table has some 130,000 distinct CDR3 sequences, approximately 95% appearing once. Sequencing was done on a sample of CD8+ T cells from PBMCs. The source of these receptors is a human donor with Susac syndrome. CDR3s include the opening cysteine and the closing phenylalanine or tryptophan. D genes are given only for firm matches. Size is omitted from some rows. Given values are once, few, many or a class for expanded clones.

v_call,j_call,cdr3_length,d_call,clone_size,cdr3_nt,cdr3_aa
TRBV15,TRBJ2-5,16,TRBD1,-,TGTGCCACCAGCAGCAGGACAGGGAGGAGTTGGGAGACCCAGTACTTC,CATSSRTGRSWETQYF
TRBV6-4,TRBJ2-1,15,TRBD1,-,TGTGCCAGCAGTGACTCGACAGGGGGCTACAATGAGCAGTTCTTC,CASSDSTGGYNEQFF
TRBV7-9,TRBJ2-7,11,-,-,TGTGCCAGCAGCAACGGGTACGAGCAGTACTTC,CASSNGYEQYF
TRBV6-5,TRBJ2-7,13,-,-,TGTGCCAGCAGTTCGGACAGCAACTACGAGCAGTACTTC,CASSSDSNYEQYF
TRBV28,TRBJ2-7,13,-,-,TGTGCCAGCAGCCCTACTAGCATTTACGAGCAGTACTTC,CASSPTSIYEQYF
TRBV10-3,TRBJ2-1,12,TRBD2,-,TGTGCCATACTAGCGGCTTACAATGAGCAGTTCTTC,CAILAAYNEQFF
TRBV29-1,TRBJ2-7,13,TRBD1,-,TGCAGCGTTCCGGGACAGACCCACTACGAGCAGTACTTC,CSVPGQTHYEQYF
TRBV5-1,TRBJ2-7,12,-,-,TGCGCCAGCATGGACGGTACCTACGAGCAGTACTTC,CASMDGTYEQYF
TRBV7-3,TRBJ1-2,13,-,-,TGTGCCAGCAGCTTATTCAGCGGCTATGGCTACACCTTC,CASSLFSGYGYTF
TRBV27,TRBJ1-2,13,-,-,TGTGCCAGCAGCCGTCAGGGCTCGGAGGGCTACACCTTC,CASSRQGSEGYTF
TRBV9,TRBJ2-1,18,TRBD2,-,TGTGCCAGCAGCGTAGGAGTGGCTAGCGGGAGGGTGTACAATGAGCAGTTCTTC,CASSVGVASGRVYNEQFF
TRBV27,TRBJ2-7,14,TRBD1,-,TGTGCCAGCAGCCCCAGGGGGCACTCCTACGAGCAGTACTTC,CASSPRGHSYEQYF
TRBV18,TRBJ2-5,11,-,-,TGTGCCAGCTCACCACTAGAGACCCAGTACTTC,CASSPLETQYF
TRBV14,TRBJ1-1,15,-,-,TGTGCCAGCAGCCTTTATAGAGGGAAGAACACTGAAGCTTTCTTT,CASSLYRGKNTEAFF
TRBV6-4,TRBJ2-6,16,-,-,TGTGCCAGCAGTGACTCTTTCGTCGGTGGGGCCAACGTCCTGACTTTC,CASSDSFVGGANVLTF
TRBV29-1,TRBJ2-1,13,TRBD2,-,TGCAGCGCTGGGCGGGGACTAGCGGATGAGCAGTTCTTC,CSAGRGLADEQFF
TRBV4-1,TRBJ2-3,16,TRBD2,-,TGCGCCAGCAGCCAAGAAGCTAGCGGGAGGACAGATACGCAGTATTTT,CASSQEASGRTDTQYF
TRBV1,TRBJ2-7,14,-,once,TGCACCAGCCAGACCCCCCGGGGTAGTTCCGAGCAGTACTTC,CTSQTPRGSSEQYF
TRBV6-2/TRBV6-3,TRBJ1-4,14,-,-,TGTGCCAGCAGCCTGACAGTCCTGGAGGAAAAACTGTTTTTT,CASSLTVLEEKLFF
TRBV27,TRBJ2-7,18,-,-,TGTGCCAGCAGTTTATTGCACATGACTCCCCGGGCCCCCTACGAGCAGTACTTC,CASSLLHMTPRAPYEQYF
TRBV25-1,TRBJ2-1,11,-,-,TGTGCCAGCGTCTATGGTAATGAGCAGTTCTTC,CASVYGNEQFF
TRBV7-9,TRBJ2-7,10,-,-,TGTGCCAGCGGCGGAAGCGAGCAGTACTTC,CASGGSEQYF
TRBV15,TRBJ2-3,16,TRBD2,-,TGTGCCACCAGCAGACGTGCTAGCGGGAGCGCAGATACGCAGTATTTT,CATSRRASGSADTQYF
TRBV29-1,TRBJ2-3,12,-,-,TGCAGCGTTGAGTATAGCACAGATACGCAGTATTTT,CSVEYSTDTQYF
TRBV7-9,TRBJ2-1,19,TRBD2,-,TGTGCCAGCAGCTTAGCGGGACTAGCGGGGTCAAGCTCCTACAATGAGCAGTTCTTC,CASSLAGLAGSSSYNEQFF
TRBV20-1,TRBJ2-7,13,TRBD2,once,TGCAGTGCTAGAGTGTTAGCGGGAGACGAGCAGTACTTC,CSARVLAGDEQYF